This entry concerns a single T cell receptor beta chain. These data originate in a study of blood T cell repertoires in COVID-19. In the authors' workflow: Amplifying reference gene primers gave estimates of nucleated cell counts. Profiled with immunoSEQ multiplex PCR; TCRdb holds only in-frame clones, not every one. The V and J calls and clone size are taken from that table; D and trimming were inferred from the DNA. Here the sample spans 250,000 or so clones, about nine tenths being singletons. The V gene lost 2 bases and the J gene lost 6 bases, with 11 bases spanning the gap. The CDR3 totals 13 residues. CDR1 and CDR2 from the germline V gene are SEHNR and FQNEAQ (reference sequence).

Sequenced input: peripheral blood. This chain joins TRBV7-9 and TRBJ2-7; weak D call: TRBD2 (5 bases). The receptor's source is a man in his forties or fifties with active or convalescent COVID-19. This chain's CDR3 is CASSLLAEGEQYF. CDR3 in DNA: TGTGCCAGCAGCTTACTTGCCGAGGGCGAGCAGTACTTC.